This TCR beta chain was recovered during a study of OX40 agonist ivuxolimab in advanced cancers. Study-level background: Ivuxolimab, an antibody that agonizes OX40 (CD134), was administered to the patients. Subjects had a mean age of roughly 57 years, with a range of about 23 to 79; around 80% were male.

Data came from immunoSEQ multiplex PCR; TCRdb stores just in-frame clones and leaves some out. The sample has tens of thousands of clones, 65% to 85% seen once. V was shortened by 2 bases and J by 8 bases, with 15 bases between the two germline ends. Germline loops: CDR1 GTSNPN, CDR2 SVGIG (reference sequence). The length of the CDR3 is 13 residues. In regard to this clone: Antigen: not known.

The study, taken as a whole, reports: People who partly responded at 0.1-3.0 mg/kg had some of the least clonal expansion seen. Expanded clones were, on average, more numerous among CD8+ T cells than CD4+.

This TCR was sampled from an adult with an advanced solid tumor such as melanoma, head and neck, liver or kidney cancer. The chain carries TRBV30 and TRBJ1-2; no clear D gene. The sample consisted of CD4+ or CD8+ T cells sorted from blood, taken in a trial of the OX40 agonist ivuxolimab. The CDR3 reads CAWSPSLSVGYTF. In DNA form, the CDR3 reads TGTGCCTGGAGTCCAAGTTTATCGGTCGGCTACACCTTC.